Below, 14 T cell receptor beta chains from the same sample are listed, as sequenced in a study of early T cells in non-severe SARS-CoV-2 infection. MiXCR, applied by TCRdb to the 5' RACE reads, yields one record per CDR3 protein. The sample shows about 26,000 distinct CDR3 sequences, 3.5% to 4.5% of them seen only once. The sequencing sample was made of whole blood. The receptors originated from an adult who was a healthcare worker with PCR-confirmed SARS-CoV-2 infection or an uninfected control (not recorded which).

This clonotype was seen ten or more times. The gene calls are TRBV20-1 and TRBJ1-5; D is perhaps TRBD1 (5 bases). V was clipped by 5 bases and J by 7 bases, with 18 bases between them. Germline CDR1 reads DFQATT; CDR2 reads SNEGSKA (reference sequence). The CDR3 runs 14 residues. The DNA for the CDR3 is TGCAGTGCTGGCGTGGGGCAGGAAGTACAGCCCCAGCATTTT. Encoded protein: CSAGVGQEVQPQHF.

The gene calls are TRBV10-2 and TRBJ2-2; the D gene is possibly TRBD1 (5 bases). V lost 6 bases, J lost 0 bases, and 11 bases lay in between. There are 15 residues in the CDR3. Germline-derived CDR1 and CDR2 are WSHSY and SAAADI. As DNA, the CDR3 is TGCGCCAGCAGCCCCAGGGCTCCGAACACCGGGGAGCTGTTTTTT. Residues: CASSPRAPNTGELFF.

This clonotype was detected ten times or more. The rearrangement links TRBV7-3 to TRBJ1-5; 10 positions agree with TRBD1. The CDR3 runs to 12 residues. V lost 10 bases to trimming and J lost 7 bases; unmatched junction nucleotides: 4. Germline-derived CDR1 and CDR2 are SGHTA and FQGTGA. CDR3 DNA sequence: TGTGCCAATGGGACAGGGGAACAGCCCCAGCATTTT. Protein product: CANGTGEQPQHF. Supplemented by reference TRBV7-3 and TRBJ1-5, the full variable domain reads GAGVSQTPSNKVTEKGKYVELRCDPISGHTALYWYRQSLGQGPEFLIYFQGTGAADDSGLPNDRFFAVRPEGSVSTLKIQRTERGDSAVYLCANGTGEQPQHFGDGTRLSIL.

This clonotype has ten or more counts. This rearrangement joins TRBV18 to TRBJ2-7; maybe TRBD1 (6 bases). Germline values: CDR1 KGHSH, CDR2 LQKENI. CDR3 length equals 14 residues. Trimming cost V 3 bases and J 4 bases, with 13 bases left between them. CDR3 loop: CASSPGAGSYEQYF. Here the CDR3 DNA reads TGTGCCAGCTCACCGGGGGCGGGTTCGTACGAGCAGTACTTC.

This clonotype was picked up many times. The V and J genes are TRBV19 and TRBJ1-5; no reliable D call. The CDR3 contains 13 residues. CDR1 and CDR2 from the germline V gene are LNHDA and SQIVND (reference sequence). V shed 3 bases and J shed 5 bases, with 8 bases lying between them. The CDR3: CASSIGPYQPQHF. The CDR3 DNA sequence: TGTGCCAGTAGTATTGGGCCCTATCAGCCCCAGCATTTT.

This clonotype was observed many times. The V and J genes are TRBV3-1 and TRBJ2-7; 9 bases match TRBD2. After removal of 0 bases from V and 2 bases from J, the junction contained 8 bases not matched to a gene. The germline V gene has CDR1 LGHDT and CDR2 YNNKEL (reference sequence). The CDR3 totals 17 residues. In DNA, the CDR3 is TGTGCCAGCAGCCAAGATTCTCCCCTAGCGGGGACCTACGAGCAGTACTTC. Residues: CASSQDSPLAGTYEQYF.

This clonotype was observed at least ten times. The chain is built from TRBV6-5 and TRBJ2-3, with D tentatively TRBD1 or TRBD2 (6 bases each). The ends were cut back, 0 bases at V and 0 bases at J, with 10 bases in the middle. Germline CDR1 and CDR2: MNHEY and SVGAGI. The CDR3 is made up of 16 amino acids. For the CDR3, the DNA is TGTGCCAGCAGTTACTCAGCCGGGGGCAGCACAGATACGCAGTATTTT. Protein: CASSYSAGGSTDTQYF.

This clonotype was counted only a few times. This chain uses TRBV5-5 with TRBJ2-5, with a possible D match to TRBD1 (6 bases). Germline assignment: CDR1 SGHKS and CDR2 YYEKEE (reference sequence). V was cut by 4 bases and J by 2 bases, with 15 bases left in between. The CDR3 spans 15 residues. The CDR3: CASSPPQGGQETQYF. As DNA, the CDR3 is TGTGCCAGCAGCCCCCCACAAGGGGGACAAGAGACCCAGTACTTC. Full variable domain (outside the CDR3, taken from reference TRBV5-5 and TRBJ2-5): DAGVTQSPTHLIKTRGQQVTLRCSPISGHKSVSWYQQVLGQGPQFIFQYYEKEERGRGNFPDRFSARQFPNYSSELNVNALLLGDSALYLCASSPPQGGQETQYFGPGTRLLVL.

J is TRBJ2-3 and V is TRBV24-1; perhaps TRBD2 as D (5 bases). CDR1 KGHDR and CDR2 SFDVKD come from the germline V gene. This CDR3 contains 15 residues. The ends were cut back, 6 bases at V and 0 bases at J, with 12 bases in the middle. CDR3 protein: CATSSGGPSTDTQYF. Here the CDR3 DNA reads TGTGCCACCAGTAGTGGCGGGCCTAGCACAGATACGCAGTATTTT.

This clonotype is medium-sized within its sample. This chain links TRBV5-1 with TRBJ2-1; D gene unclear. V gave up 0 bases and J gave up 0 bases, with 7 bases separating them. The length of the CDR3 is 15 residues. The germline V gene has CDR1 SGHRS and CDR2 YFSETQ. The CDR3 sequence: CASSLELNSYNEQFF. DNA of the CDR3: TGCGCCAGCAGCTTGGAGTTGAACTCCTACAATGAGCAGTTCTTC.

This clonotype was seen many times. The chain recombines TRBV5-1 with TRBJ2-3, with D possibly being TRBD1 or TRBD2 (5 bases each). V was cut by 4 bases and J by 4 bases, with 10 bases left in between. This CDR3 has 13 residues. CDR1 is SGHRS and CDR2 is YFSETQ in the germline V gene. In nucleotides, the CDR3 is TGCGCCAGCAGCGAGGGACCCCCAGATACGCAGTATTTT. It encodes CASSEGPPDTQYF.

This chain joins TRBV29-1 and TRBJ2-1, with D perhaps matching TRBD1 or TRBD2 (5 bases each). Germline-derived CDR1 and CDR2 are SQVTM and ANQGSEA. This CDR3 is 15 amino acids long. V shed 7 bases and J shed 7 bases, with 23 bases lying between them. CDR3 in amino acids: CSALEQGGRGNEQFF. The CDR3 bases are TGCAGCGCCCTAGAGCAGGGCGGTAGAGGGAATGAGCAGTTCTTC.

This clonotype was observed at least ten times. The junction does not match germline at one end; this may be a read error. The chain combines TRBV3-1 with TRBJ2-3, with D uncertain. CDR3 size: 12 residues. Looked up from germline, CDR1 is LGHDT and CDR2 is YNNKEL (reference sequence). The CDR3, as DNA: TGTGCCAGCAGCCAAGGTGGGGTCTCCTGCGAGTTC. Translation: CASSQGGVSCEF.

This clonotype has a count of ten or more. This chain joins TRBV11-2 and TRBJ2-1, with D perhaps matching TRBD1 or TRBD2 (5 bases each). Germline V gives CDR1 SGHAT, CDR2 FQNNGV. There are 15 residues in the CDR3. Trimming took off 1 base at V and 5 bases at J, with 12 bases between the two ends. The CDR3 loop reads CASSLVPGPHNEQFF. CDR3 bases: TGTGCCAGCAGCTTAGTACCGGGACCACACAATGAGCAGTTCTTC.